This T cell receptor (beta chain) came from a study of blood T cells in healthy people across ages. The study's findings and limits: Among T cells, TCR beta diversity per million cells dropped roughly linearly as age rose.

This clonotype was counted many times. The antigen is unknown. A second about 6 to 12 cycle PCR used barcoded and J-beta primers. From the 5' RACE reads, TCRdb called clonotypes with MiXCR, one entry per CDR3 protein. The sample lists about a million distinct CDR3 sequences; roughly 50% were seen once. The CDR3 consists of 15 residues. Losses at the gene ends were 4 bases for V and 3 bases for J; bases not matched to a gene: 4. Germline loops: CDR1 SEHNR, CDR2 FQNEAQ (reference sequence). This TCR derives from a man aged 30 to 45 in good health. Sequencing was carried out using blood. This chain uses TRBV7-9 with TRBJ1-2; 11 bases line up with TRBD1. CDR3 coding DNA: TGTGCCAGCAGCTCGGGACAGGGGGGAGACTATGGCTACACCTTC. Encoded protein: CASSSGQGGDYGYTF.